The sequence of this T cell receptor beta chain was determined in a study of CD8 T cells in Susac syndrome. With random hexamers, reverse transcription was performed on roughly 0.5 to 1 ug of RNA. TCRdb used MiXCR to reprocess the immunoSEQ multiplex PCR reads, holding one entry per CDR3 protein. The sample has some 97,000 distinct CDR3 sequences, 95% seen once. Germline V gives CDR1 LNHNV, CDR2 YYDKDF (reference sequence). The V gene lost 4 bases and the J gene lost 7 bases, with 13 bases spanning the gap. The CDR3 runs 13 residues. The study sequenced TCR beta in blood CD8+ and CD4+ T cells. Negative isolation was applied to CD8+ and CD4+ T cells, and FACS enrichment was applied to TEMRA cells.

This receptor was identified in a human donor with Susac syndrome. The sequenced sample was CD8+ T cells from PBMCs. The chain links TRBV15 to TRBJ1-1; D not resolved. CDR3 region: CATSTGSPFEAFF. The CDR3 DNA reads TGTGCCACCAGCACGGGGTCTCCTTTTGAAGCTTTCTTT.